Listed below are T cell receptor beta chains from one sample, sequenced in a study of response to subunit inactivated influenza vaccine. TCRdb called the RT-PCR reads again in MiXCR, with one record for every CDR3 protein. The sample lists hundreds of thousands of distinct CDR3 sequences; around 13% were seen once. Sequencing used PBMCs from blood, obtained roughly 15 days before vaccination. These receptors originate from a man between 45 and 60 years old who received an inactivated influenza vaccine. CDR3s include the opening cysteine and the closing phenylalanine or tryptophan. D genes are given only for firm matches. Some rows have no size entry. The others give once, few or many, or a class for an expanded clone.

size: NA; J: TRBJ2-5; V: TRBV7-2; D: TRBD2; DNA: TGTGCCAGCAGCCTACGACTAGCGGGAGCTGGAGAGACCCAGTACTTC; CDR3: CASSLRLAGAGETQYF
size: NA; J: TRBJ2-2; V: TRBV19; D: NA; DNA: TGTGCCAGTAGTAACGGGTATTTGACCGGGGAGCTGTTTTTT; CDR3: CASSNGYLTGELFF
size: NA; J: TRBJ1-2; V: TRBV24-1; D: NA; DNA: TGTGCCACCAGTGATTTAGCCAATAACTATGGCTACACCTTC; CDR3: CATSDLANNYGYTF
size: few; J: TRBJ2-5; V: TRBV20-1; D: TRBD2; DNA: TGCAGTGCTAGTATCGCCGGGAGGGAGACCCAGTACTTC; CDR3: CSASIAGRETQYF
size: few; J: TRBJ1-5; V: TRBV20-1; D: NA; DNA: TGCAGTGCTAGAGTAACGGGACCGGCAAATCAGCCCCAGCATTTT; CDR3: CSARVTGPANQPQHF
size: few; J: TRBJ2-5; V: TRBV6-5; D: NA; DNA: TGTGCCAGCAGTTACGAACAGGGCCCGGATAAGACCCAGTACTTC; CDR3: CASSYEQGPDKTQYF
size: few; J: TRBJ2-5; V: TRBV20-1; D: TRBD2; DNA: TGCAGTGCTCCCCCTGGTTCTAGCGGCAGGGCCCAGTACTTC; CDR3: CSAPPGSSGRAQYF
size: NA; J: TRBJ1-5; V: TRBV4-3; D: NA; DNA: TGCGCCAGCAGCCAACATCAGACAAGGGATCAGCCCCAGCATTTT; CDR3: CASSQHQTRDQPQHF
size: few; J: TRBJ2-3; V: TRBV20-1; D: TRBD2; DNA: TGCAGTGCCACCGGACTAGAGGTAGATACGCAGTATTTT; CDR3: CSATGLEVDTQYF
size: few; J: TRBJ2-3; V: TRBV7-9; D: NA; DNA: TGTGCCAGCACCTTAGGTCGGAGTAAGCCAGATACGCAGTATTTT; CDR3: CASTLGRSKPDTQYF
size: few; J: TRBJ2-4; V: TRBV2; D: TRBD2; DNA: TGTGCCAGCAGCCCAGTACTAGCGCTGGCCAAAAACATTCAGTACTTC; CDR3: CASSPVLALAKNIQYF
size: few; J: TRBJ1-2; V: TRBV6-5; D: NA; DNA: TGTGCCAGCAGTTACAGGGCAGGCTATGGCTACACCTTC; CDR3: CASSYRAGYGYTF
size: many; J: TRBJ2-7; V: TRBV4-1; D: NA; DNA: TGCGCCAGCAGCCAAGATCCACCGGGACGGACCTACGAGCAGTACTTC; CDR3: CASSQDPPGRTYEQYF
size: few; J: TRBJ2-3; V: TRBV5-4; D: NA; DNA: TGTGCCAGCAGCTTTATTGAACGGGATACGCAGTATTTT; CDR3: CASSFIERDTQYF
size: few; J: TRBJ2-5; V: TRBV10-2; D: NA; DNA: TGCGCCAGCAGTGGTGTCGGCGTTACAGAAGAGACCCAGTACTTC; CDR3: CASSGVGVTEETQYF
size: few; J: TRBJ2-7; V: TRBV28; D: TRBD1; DNA: TGTGCCAGCACTCGCAACAGGGGGTGGGAGCAGTACTTC; CDR3: CASTRNRGWEQYF
size: few; J: TRBJ2-7; V: TRBV11-2; D: TRBD1; DNA: TGTGCCAGCAGCTTAGCCGGGACAGGACTTAGCGAGCAGTACTTC; CDR3: CASSLAGTGLSEQYF
size: few; J: TRBJ2-5; V: TRBV5-1; D: TRBD1; DNA: TGCGCCAGCAGCGTGGACAGGGTAGATGAGACCCAGTACTTC; CDR3: CASSVDRVDETQYF
size: few; J: TRBJ2-5; V: TRBV20-1; D: NA; DNA: TGCAGTGCTAGGTGGCTAGGGTTTGGAGAGACCCAGTACTTC; CDR3: CSARWLGFGETQYF
size: few; J: TRBJ1-5; V: TRBV7-8; D: NA; DNA: TGTGCCAGCAGCTTAACCGCAGGGAGCATGTTTCAGCCCCAGCATTTT; CDR3: CASSLTAGSMFQPQHF
size: NA; J: TRBJ1-5; V: TRBV29-1; D: NA; DNA: TGCAGCACTGCCGGACAAGGAGGCCAGCCCCAGCATTTT; CDR3: CSTAGQGGQPQHF
size: many; J: TRBJ2-5; V: TRBV28; D: TRBD2; DNA: TGTGCCAGCAGTTTTCGGGGGGGGGAGACCCAGTACTTC; CDR3: CASSFRGGETQYF
size: many; J: TRBJ1-2; V: TRBV12-3/TRBV12-4; D: TRBD1; DNA: TGTGCCAGCGCGGACAGGGATAACTATGGCTACACCTTC; CDR3: CASADRDNYGYTF
size: NA; J: TRBJ2-2; V: TRBV11-2; D: TRBD2; DNA: TGTGCCAGCAGCTTATTACTAGCGGGACTGTCGAACACCGGGGAGCTGTTTTTT; CDR3: CASSLLLAGLSNTGELFF
size: NA; J: TRBJ1-4; V: TRBV28; D: NA; DNA: TGTGCCAGCAGTGGGTTTGAAAAACTGTTTTTT; CDR3: CASSGFEKLFF
size: few; J: TRBJ1-6; V: TRBV6-1; D: NA; DNA: TGTGCCAGCAGCCCCCCGGGGCGGGGCGGTTATAATTCACCCCTCCACTTT; CDR3: CASSPPGRGGYNSPLHF
size: few; J: TRBJ2-2; V: TRBV4-2; D: TRBD2; DNA: TGTGCCAGCAGCCATAGCGGGGGGGCCTGGACCGGGGAGCTGTTTTTT; CDR3: CASSHSGGAWTGELFF
size: few; J: TRBJ2-7; V: TRBV3-1; D: NA; DNA: TGTGCCAGCAGCTCCAGGGGACTACTCTACGAGCAGTACTTC; CDR3: CASSSRGLLYEQYF
size: NA; J: TRBJ2-3; V: TRBV5-1; D: NA; DNA: TGCGCCAGCAAGGTTCAGGGCACAGATACGCAGTATTTT; CDR3: CASKVQGTDTQYF
size: NA; J: TRBJ2-5; V: TRBV5-1; D: TRBD2; DNA: TGCGCCAGCAGCTTGGTAGGACTAGCGAAAGAGACCCAGTACTTC; CDR3: CASSLVGLAKETQYF
size: few; J: TRBJ1-1; V: TRBV11-2; D: NA; DNA: TGTGCCAGCAGCTTAGGGGCTATCGGGCGGCCGGGGACTGAAGCTTTCTTT; CDR3: CASSLGAIGRPGTEAFF
size: many; J: TRBJ2-1; V: TRBV12-3/TRBV12-4; D: NA; DNA: TGTGCCAGCAGTCTCGGACCTAGCTACAATGAGCAGTTCTTC; CDR3: CASSLGPSYNEQFF
size: NA; J: TRBJ2-7; V: TRBV15; D: NA; DNA: TGTGCCACCAGCAGAGATCCCCAGGGCTCCTACGAGCAGTACTTC; CDR3: CATSRDPQGSYEQYF
size: few; J: TRBJ1-5; V: TRBV5-1; D: NA; DNA: TGCGCCAGCAGCGATGGGACACTGAATCAGCCCCAGCATTTT; CDR3: CASSDGTLNQPQHF